This T cell receptor (beta chain) emerged from a study of blood T cell repertoires in COVID-19. Study as a whole: Specimens from acute and convalescent COVID-19 originated in the United States, Italy and Spain. PBMCs, B-cell-depleted T cells, or T cells provided the cDNA or gDNA that made up the material.

With V trimmed by 2 bases and J by 2 bases, 2 bases remained unmatched. This CDR3 comprises 14 residues. Germline CDR1 and CDR2: SGHTA and FQGTGA. This clone was picked up one time. Original analysis: By means of reference gene primer amplification, nucleated cell counts were estimated. TCRdb's copy holds only in-frame clones and misses some; the assay was immunoSEQ multiplex PCR. From that table come the V and J calls and clone size; the DNA was used to work out D and trimming. Of around 130,000 clones in the sample, 88% were seen once. The V gene is TRBV7-3, the J gene TRBJ2-7; TRBD2 agrees at 8 bases. This sequence originates from a man in his 60s with active or convalescent COVID-19. The sequenced sample consisted of peripheral blood. DNA of the CDR3: TGTGCCAGCAGCTTATCGGGAGGGCCCTACGAGCAGTACTTC. Protein product: CASSLSGGPYEQYF.